The TCR beta chain under discussion was sequenced for a study of blood T cell repertoires in COVID-19. The wider study: The study drew acute and convalescent COVID-19 samples from the United States, Italy and Spain.

The CDR3 is 14 residues long. CDR1 SGHTA and CDR2 FQGNSA come from the germline V gene. Trimming took off 4 bases at V and 5 bases at J, with 14 bases between the two ends. Patients at the Seattle site were enrolled during active infection and followed longitudinally. Measured with immunoSEQ multiplex PCR; TCRdb has only the in-frame clones, and not every one. The sample includes over 250,000 clones, 75% to 90% seen only once; the top ten take around 13%. This receptor was obtained from a woman in her 70s with COVID-19, enrolled during active disease. The gene calls are TRBV7-2 and TRBJ1-1; D may be TRBD1 (5 bases). Sequenced sample: peripheral blood. In DNA form, the CDR3 reads TGTGCCAGCAGCTCGCTAGCGGGGGGAACTGAAGCTTTCTTT. It yields the protein CASSSLAGGTEAFF.